This TCR beta chain is drawn from a study of blood T cell repertoires in COVID-19. Study-wide context: Both acute and convalescent COVID-19 samples were obtained from the United States, Italy and Spain.

Patients in Seattle were enrolled during active infection, then followed longitudinally. The repertoire was sequenced with immunoSEQ multiplex PCR; TCRdb's copy has only in-frame clones and lacks some. The table records under 200,000 clones, more than 75% of them present only once. The receptor comes from a man aged 60-69 years with COVID-19, enrolled during active disease. Sequenced material: peripheral blood.

In nucleotides, the CDR3 is TGTGCCAGCAGCCCCAGGGTCTGGGCGCGCAATGAAAAACTGTTTTTT. Translated, it gives CASSPRVWARNEKLFF. This rearrangement joins TRBV7-9 to TRBJ1-4, with D possibly TRBD1 on 5 matching bases. Trimming removed 5 bases at V and 5 bases at J, with 18 bases between. From germline, CDR1 is SEHNR and CDR2 FQNEAQ (reference sequence). The CDR3 totals 16 residues.